This T cell receptor (beta chain) was captured in a study of Graves' ophthalmopathy and Graves' hyperthyroidism. Turning to the study itself: Ophthalmopathy not arising within 18 months of follow-up defined hyperthyroidism as stable.

Each hyperthyroidism patient was newly diagnosed, with under 2 months' duration, and aged 18 to 65. The authors amplified TCR beta CDR3 regions from RNA transcripts. First-round RT-PCR employed HTBI primers, with a second-round multiplex PCR after it. TCRdb processed the multiplex PCR reads anew with MiXCR; each CDR3 protein has one entry. The data show around 1.1 million distinct CDR3 sequences, about two fifths seen once. Germline lookup yields CDR1 LNHDA and CDR2 SQIVND (reference sequence). Trimming shortened V by 7 bases and J by 0 bases, and 18 bases separated the two germline ends. CDR3 size: 16 residues.

Source material: peripheral blood or thyroid tissue (not recorded which). The clonotype was recovered from an adult man with Graves' hyperthyroidism. The chain is built from TRBV19 and TRBJ1-1; TRBD1 is a possible D gene (5 bases). The CDR3 is CASKSPGTSMNTEAFF. In DNA form, the CDR3 reads TGTGCCAGTAAAAGCCCAGGGACTTCAATGAACACTGAAGCTTTCTTT.